This T cell receptor beta chain is from a study of blood T cell repertoires in COVID-19. TCRdb keeps only in-frame clones here, not all; method: immunoSEQ multiplex PCR. The sample yields approximately 270,000 clones, roughly 85% seen once. The V gene's germline CDR1 is SNHLY and CDR2 FYNNEI. The CDR3 runs 14 residues. Trimming took 11 bases from V and 3 from J; bases not matched to a gene: 9. Sequencing was carried out using PBMCs or T cells enriched from blood (not recorded which). This receptor was identified in a woman aged 50 to 60 who had recovered from COVID-19. The chain uses TRBV2 and TRBJ2-2; 7 bases match TRBD2. CDR3 nucleotide sequence: TGTGCCTCTAGGCCAGGGAGGGACACCGGGGAGCTGTTTTTT. Its protein is CASRPGRDTGELFF.